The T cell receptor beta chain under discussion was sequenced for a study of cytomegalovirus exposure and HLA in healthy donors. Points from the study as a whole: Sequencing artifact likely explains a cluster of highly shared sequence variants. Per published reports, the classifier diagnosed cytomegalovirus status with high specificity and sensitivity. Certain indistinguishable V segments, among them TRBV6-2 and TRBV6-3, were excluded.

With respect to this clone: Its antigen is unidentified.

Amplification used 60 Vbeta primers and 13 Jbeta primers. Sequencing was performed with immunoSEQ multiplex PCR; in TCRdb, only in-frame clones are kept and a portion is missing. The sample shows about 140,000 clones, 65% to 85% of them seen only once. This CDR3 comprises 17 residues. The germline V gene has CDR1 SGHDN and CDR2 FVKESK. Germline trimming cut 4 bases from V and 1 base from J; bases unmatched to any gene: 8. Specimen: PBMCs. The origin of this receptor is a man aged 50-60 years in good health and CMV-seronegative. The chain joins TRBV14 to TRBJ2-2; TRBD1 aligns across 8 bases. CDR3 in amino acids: CASSPNRGTGNTGELFF. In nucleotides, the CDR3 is TGTGCCAGCAGCCCGAATAGAGGGACAGGGAACACCGGGGAGCTGTTTTTT.